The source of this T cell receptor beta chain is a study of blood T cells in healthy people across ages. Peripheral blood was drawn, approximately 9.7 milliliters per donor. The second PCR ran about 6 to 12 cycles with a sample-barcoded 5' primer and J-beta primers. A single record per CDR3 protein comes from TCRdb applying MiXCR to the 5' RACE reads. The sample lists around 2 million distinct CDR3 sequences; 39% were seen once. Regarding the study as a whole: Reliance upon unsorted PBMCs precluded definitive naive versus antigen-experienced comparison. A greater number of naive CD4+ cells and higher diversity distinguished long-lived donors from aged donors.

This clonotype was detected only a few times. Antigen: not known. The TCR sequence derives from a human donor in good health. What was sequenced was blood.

This CDR3 reads CASSLAIRVTNEKLFF. The CDR3 bases are TGTGCCAGCAGTTTAGCGATTCGGGTAACCAATGAAAAACTGTTTTTT. This chain joins TRBV12-3 or TRBV12-4 and TRBJ1-4; D unresolved. This CDR3 is 16 amino acids long. V was trimmed by 0 bases and J by 5 bases, leaving 13 bases between them.